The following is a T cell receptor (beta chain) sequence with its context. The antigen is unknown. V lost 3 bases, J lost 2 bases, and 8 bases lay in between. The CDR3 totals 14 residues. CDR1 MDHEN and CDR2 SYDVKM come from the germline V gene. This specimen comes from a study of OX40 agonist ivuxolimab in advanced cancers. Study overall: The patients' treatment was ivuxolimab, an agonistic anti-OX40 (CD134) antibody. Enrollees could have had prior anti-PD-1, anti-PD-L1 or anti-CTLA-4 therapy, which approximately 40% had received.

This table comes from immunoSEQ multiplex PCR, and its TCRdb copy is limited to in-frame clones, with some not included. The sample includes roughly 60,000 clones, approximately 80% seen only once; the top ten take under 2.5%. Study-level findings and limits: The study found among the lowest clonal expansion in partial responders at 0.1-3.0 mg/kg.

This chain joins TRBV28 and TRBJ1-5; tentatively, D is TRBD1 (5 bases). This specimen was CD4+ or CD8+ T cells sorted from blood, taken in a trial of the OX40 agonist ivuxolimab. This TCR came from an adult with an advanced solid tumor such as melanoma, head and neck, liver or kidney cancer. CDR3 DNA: TGTGCCAGCAGTTTTAGGGGCGGCAATCAGCCCCAGCATTTT. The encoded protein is CASSFRGGNQPQHF.